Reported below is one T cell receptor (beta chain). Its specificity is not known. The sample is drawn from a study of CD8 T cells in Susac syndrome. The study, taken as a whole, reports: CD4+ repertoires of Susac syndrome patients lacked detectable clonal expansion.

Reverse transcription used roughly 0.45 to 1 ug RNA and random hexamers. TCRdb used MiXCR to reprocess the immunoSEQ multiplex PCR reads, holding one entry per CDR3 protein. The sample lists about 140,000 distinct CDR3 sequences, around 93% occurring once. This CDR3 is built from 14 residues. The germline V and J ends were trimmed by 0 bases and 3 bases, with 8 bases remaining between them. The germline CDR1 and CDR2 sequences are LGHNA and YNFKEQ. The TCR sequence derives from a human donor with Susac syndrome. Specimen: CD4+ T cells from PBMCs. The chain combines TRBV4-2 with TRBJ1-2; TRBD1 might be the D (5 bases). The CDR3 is CASSQDGGDYGYTF. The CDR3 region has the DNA TGTGCCAGCAGCCAAGACGGAGGGGACTATGGCTACACCTTC.